This T cell receptor (beta chain) was sequenced during a study of OX40 agonist ivuxolimab in advanced cancers. Study details: Antecedent anti-PD-1, anti-PD-L1 or anti-CTLA-4 therapy was permissible, with about 39% having received some. Of the patients, three showed partial responses, one with hepatocellular carcinoma and two with cutaneous melanoma.

There are 14 residues in the CDR3. Germline CDR1 MNHEY, CDR2 SVGAGI. After removal of 4 bases from V and 10 bases from J, the junction contained 9 bases not matched to a gene. Generated by immunoSEQ multiplex PCR, the TCRdb table keeps only in-frame clones and is missing some. The sample yields some 14,000 clones, 77% seen once. The source was CD4+ or CD8+ T cells sorted from blood, collected in a trial of the OX40 agonist ivuxolimab. The sequence came from an adult with an advanced solid tumor such as melanoma, head and neck, liver or kidney cancer. The chain uses TRBV6-5 and TRBJ2-1, with 8 bases fitting TRBD2. The chain's CDR3 is CASSSYSRGGEQFF. CDR3 coding DNA: TGTGCCAGCAGTTCCTACTCTCGGGGGGGGGAGCAGTTCTTC.